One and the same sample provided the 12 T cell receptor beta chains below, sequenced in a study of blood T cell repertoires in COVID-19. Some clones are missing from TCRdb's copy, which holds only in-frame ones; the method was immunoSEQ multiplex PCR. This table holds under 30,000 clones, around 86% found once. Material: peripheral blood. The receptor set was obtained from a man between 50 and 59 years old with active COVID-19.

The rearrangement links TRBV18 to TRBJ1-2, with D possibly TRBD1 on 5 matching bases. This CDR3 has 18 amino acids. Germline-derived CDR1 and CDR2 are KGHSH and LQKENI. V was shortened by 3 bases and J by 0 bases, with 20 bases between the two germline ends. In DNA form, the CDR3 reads TGTGCCAGCTCACCTTCGGGAGCCGGGACGCCCTCTAACTATGGCTACACCTTC. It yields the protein CASSPSGAGTPSNYGYTF.

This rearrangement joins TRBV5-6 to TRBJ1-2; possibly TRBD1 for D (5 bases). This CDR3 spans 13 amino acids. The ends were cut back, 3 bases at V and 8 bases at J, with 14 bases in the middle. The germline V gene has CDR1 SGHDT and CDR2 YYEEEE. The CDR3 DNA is TGTGCCAGCAGCTGGGGCAGGGTTGGAGGCTACACCTTC. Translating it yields CASSWGRVGGYTF.

The CDR3 sequence: CASSLVGTGLTEAFF. CDR3 DNA sequence: TGTGCCAGCAGCTTAGTGGGTACAGGGCTCACTGAAGCTTTCTTT. V and J are TRBV7-2 and TRBJ1-1; perhaps TRBD1 as D (6 bases). Trimming removed 1 base at V and 4 bases at J, with 13 bases between. The CDR3 has 15 amino acids. Looked up from germline, CDR1 is SGHTA and CDR2 is FQGNSA.

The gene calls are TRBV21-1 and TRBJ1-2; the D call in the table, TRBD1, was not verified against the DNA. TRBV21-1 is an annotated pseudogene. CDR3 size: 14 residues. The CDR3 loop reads CASSPPGTENGYTF. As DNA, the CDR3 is TGTGCCAGCAGCCCACCCGGGACAGAGAATGGCTACACCTTC.

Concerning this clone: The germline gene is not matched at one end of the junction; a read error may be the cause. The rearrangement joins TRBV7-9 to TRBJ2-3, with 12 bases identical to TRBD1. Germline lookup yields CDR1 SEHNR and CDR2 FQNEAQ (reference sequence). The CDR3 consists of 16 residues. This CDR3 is CASNLGTGGISDTQYF. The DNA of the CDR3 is TGTGCCAGCAACTTAGGGACAGGGGGCATTTCAGATACGCAGTATTTT.

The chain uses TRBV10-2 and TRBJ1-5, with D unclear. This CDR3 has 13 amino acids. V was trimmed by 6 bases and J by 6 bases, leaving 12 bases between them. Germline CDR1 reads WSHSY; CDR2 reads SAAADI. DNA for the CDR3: TGCGCCAGCAGCCACCAGAGGCTTCAGCCCCAGCATTTT. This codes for CASSHQRLQPQHF.

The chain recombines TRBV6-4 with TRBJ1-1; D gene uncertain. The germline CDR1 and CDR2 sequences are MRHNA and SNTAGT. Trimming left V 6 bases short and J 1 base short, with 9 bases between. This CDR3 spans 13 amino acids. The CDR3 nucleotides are TGTGCCAGCAGGGCCCAATCGAACACTGAAGCTTTCTTT. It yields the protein CASRAQSNTEAFF.

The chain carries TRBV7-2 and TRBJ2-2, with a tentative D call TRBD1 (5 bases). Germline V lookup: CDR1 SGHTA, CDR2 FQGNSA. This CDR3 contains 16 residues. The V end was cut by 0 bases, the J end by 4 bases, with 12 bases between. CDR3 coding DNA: TGTGCCAGCAGCTTAGCGGTTGGCAGGGCCACCGGGGAGCTGTTTTTT. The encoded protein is CASSLAVGRATGELFF.

CDR3 bases: TGCGCCAGCAGCGAAGGACAGGGACAAGAGACCCAGTACTTC. Protein: CASSEGQGQETQYF. V is TRBV5-1 and J is TRBJ2-5; 8 bases fit TRBD1. Germline V gene sequence: CDR1 SGHRS, CDR2 YFSETQ. CDR3 size: 14 residues. V lost 4 bases to trimming and J lost 2 bases; unmatched junction nucleotides: 4. The full variable domain, with the rest looked up from reference TRBV5-1 and TRBJ2-5, is KAGVTQTPRYLIKTRGQQVTLSCSPISGHRSVSWYQQTPGQGLQFLFEYFSETQRNKGNFPGRFSGRQFSNSRSEMNVSTLELGDSALYLCASSEGQGQETQYFGPGTRLLVL.

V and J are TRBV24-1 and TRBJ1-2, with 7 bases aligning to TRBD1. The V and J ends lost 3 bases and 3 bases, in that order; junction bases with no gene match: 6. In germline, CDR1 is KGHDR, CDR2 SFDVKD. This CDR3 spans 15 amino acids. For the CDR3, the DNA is TGTGCCACCAGTGATACCCAGGGGGGCGACTATGGCTACACCTTC. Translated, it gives CATSDTQGGDYGYTF.

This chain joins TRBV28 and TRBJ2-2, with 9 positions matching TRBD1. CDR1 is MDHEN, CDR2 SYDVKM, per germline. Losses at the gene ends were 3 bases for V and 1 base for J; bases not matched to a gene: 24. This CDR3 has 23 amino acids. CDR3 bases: TGTGCCAGCAGTTTCACGGGACAGGGTTGGGAACATGGGACCACAAAGAACACCGGGGAGCTGTTTTTT. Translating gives CASSFTGQGWEHGTTKNTGELFF.

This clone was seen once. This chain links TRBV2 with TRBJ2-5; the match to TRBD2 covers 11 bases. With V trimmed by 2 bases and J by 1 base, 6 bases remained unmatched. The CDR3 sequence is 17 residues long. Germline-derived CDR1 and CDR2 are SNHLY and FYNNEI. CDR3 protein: CASSEWRTSGSQETQYF. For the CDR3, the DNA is TGTGCCAGCAGTGAATGGAGGACTAGCGGGTCCCAAGAGACCCAGTACTTC.